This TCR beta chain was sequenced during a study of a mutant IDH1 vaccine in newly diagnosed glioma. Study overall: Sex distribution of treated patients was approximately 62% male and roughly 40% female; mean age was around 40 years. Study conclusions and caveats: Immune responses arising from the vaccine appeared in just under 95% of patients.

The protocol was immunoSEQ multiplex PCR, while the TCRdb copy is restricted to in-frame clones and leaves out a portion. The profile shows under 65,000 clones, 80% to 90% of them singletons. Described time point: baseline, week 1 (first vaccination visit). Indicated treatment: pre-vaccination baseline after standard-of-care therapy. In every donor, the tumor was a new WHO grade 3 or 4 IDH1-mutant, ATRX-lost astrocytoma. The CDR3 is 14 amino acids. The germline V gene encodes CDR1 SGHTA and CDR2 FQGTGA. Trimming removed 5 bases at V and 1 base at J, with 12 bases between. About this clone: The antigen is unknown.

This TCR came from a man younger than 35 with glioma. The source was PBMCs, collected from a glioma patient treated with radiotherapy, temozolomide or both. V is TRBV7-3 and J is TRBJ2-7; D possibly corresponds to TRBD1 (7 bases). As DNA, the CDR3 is TGTGCCAGCAGCCCGACAGGGAGGTCCTACGAGCAGTACTTC. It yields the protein CASSPTGRSYEQYF.